These T cell receptor beta chains were read from a single sample in a study of blood T cell repertoires in COVID-19. Sequenced by immunoSEQ multiplex PCR; TCRdb stores in-frame clones only, minus some. The sample records about 160,000 clones, about nine tenths being singletons. The sample taken for sequencing was peripheral blood. The receptors were sampled from a man between 60 and 75 years old with active or convalescent COVID-19. The conserved cysteine and the conserved F or W are not part of the CDR3 here.

TRBJ1-3	TRBV18	ASSPPDRAGNTIY
TRBJ1-5	TRBV18	ASSLGTGGRGNQPQH
TRBJ1-2	TRBV27	ASSQTRQAGYT
TRBJ1-2	TRBV19	ASSIIRDRGSGYT
TRBJ2-2	TRBV4-1	ASSQVAGYTGELF
TRBJ1-1	TRBV3-1/TRBV3-2	ASSQETAVTEAF
TRBJ2-3	TRBV18	ASSPIQPQEFTDTQY
TRBJ1-5	TRBV5-1	ASSLAGFQPQH
TRBJ2-5	TRBV4-2	ASSQERGRTETQY
TRBJ1-6	TRBV7-9	ASSFSAGTGGYNSPLH
TRBJ1-1	TRBV28	ASSLPGVSTEAF
TRBJ1-4	TRBV5-1	ASSPGQGGGGTTNEKLF
TRBJ2-1	TRBV4-1	ASSQVGQVNNEQF
TRBJ2-1	TRBV6-6	ASSMSASGSGNEQF
TRBJ1-4	TRBV5-5	ASSFWETGREEKLF
TRBJ2-1	TRBV14	ASSLSSGRWDEQF
TRBJ1-2	TRBV15	ATSRARQGSNYGYT
TRBJ2-1	TRBV11-3	ASSSTGQGQDEQF
TRBJ1-1	TRBV29-1	SVAGGGDTEAF
TRBJ2-1	TRBV24-1	ATSETGGPNNEQF
TRBJ2-5	TRBV21-1	ASSKEAERQETQY
TRBJ2-3	TRBV27	ASSPRTGETDTQY
TRBJ2-7	TRBV7-9	ASSLARAESTYEQY
TRBJ2-3	TRBV4-2	ASSQLAGVLGTDTQY
TRBJ2-7	TRBV11-2	ASSLLQAGGTYEQY
TRBJ1-2	TRBV6-5	ASSYSVLYGYT
TRBJ2-7	TRBV19	ASSILQGYSYEQY
TRBJ2-3	TRBV4-2	ASSQDRGLAGGGADTQY
TRBJ1-1	TRBV3-1/TRBV3-2	ASSRGGTGTEAF
TRBJ2-7	TRBV7-8	ASSLGGGSIYEQY
TRBJ1-5	TRBV19	ASSIETTGGPLLNQPQH
TRBJ2-2	TRBV18	ASSPDRGPAGELF
TRBJ1-2	TRBV4-2	ASSHSTGGNYGYT
TRBJ2-5	TRBV18	ASSPPWATYQETQY
TRBJ2-2	TRBV21-1	ANRLSLGGLF
TRBJ2-1	TRBV6-2/TRBV6-3	ASSYVIAASYNEQF
TRBJ2-6	TRBV29-1	SVAGQGPGANVLT
TRBJ1-1	TRBV9	ASSAAGGEAF
TRBJ1-4	TRBV18	ASSRTTNEKLF
TRBJ1-1	TRBV3-1/TRBV3-2	ASSPFPGNTEAF
TRBJ2-3	TRBV5-4	ASSSSVDTQY
TRBJ2-1	TRBV28	ASQPAGVRYEQF
TRBJ2-1	TRBV5-1	ASSWGQSYNEQF
TRBJ1-1	TRBV7-6	ASSLGLEGTEAF
TRBJ1-2	TRBV14	ASSLFKNYGYT
TRBJ2-5	TRBV19	ASSISTGRKETQY
TRBJ2-1	TRBV7-6	ASSLVGQGGGEQF